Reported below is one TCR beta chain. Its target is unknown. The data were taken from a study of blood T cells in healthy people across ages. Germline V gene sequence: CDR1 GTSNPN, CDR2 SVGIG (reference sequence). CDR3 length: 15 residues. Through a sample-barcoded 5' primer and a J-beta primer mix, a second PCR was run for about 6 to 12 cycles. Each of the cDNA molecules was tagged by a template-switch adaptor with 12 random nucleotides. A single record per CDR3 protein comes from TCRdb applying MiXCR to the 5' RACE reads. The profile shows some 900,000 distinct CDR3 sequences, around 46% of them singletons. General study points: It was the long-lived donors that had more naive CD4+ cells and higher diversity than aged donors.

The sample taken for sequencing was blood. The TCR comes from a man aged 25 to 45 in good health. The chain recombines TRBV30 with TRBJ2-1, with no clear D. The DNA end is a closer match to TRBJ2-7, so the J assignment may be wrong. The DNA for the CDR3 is TGTGCCTGGAGTGTACCAACGGTTTCCTACAATGAGCAGTACTTC. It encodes CAWSVPTVSYNEQYF.